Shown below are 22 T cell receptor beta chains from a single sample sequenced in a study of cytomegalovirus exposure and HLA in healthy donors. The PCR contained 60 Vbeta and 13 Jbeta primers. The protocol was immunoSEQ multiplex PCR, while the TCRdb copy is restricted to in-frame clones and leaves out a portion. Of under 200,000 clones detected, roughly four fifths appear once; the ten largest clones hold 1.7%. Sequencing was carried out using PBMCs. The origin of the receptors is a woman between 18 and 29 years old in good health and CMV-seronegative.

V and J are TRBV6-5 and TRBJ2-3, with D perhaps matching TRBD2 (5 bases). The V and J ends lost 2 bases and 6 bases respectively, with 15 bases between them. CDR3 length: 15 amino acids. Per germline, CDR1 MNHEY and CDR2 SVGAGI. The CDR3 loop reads CASSYGRVGLDTQYF. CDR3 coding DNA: TGTGCCAGCAGTTACGGGCGGGTGGGCCTGGATACGCAGTATTTT.

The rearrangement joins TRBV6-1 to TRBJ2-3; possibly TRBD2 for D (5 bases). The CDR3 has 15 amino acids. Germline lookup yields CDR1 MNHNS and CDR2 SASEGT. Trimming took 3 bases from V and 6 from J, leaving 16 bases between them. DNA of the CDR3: TGTGCCAGCAGTGAGCGGGCGGGCCTCGTGGATACGCAGTATTTT. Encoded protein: CASSERAGLVDTQYF.

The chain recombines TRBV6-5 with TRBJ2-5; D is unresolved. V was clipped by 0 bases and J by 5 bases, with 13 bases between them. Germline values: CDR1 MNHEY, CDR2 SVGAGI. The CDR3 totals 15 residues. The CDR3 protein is CASSYSNGLRETQYF. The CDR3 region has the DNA TGTGCCAGCAGTTACTCGAATGGTCTCCGGGAGACCCAGTACTTC.

The CDR3 DNA reads as TGCGCCAGCAGACAGACTAGCCTTAGCTCCTACGAGCAGTACTTC. It is translated as CASRQTSLSSYEQYF. The rearrangement links TRBV4-1 to TRBJ2-7; 7 bases fit TRBD2. The CDR3 is 15 amino acids. Germline V gives CDR1 MGHRA, CDR2 YSYEKL. The V gene end was trimmed by 6 bases and the J gene end by 0 bases; junction bases not matched to a gene: 8.

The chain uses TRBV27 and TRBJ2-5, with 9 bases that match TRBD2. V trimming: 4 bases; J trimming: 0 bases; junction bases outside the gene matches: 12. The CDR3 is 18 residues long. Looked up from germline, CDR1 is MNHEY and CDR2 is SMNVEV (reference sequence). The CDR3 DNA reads TGTGCCAGCAGTTCCCCAGGGGCTAGCGGGGCGTACCAAGAGACCCAGTACTTC. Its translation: CASSSPGASGAYQETQYF.

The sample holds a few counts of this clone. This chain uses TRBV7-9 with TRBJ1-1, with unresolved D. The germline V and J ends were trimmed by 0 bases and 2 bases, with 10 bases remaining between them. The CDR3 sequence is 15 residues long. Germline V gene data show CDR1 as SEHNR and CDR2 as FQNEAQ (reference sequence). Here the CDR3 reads CASSLAPQLNTEAFF. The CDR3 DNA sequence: TGTGCCAGCAGCTTAGCGCCACAGTTAAACACTGAAGCTTTCTTT.

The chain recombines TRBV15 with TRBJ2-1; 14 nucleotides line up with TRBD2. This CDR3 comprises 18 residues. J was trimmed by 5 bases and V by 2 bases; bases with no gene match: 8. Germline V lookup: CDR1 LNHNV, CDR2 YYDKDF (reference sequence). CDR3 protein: CATSRRKGLAGGNNEQFF. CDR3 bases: TGTGCCACCAGCAGACGTAAAGGACTAGCGGGAGGAAACAATGAGCAGTTCTTC.

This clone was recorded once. The CDR3, as DNA: TGTGCCAGCAGCTTAGATTGGGGGGGGGCCGGGCAAGAGACCCAGTACTTC. Its protein product is CASSLDWGGAGQETQYF. The chain employs TRBV11-3 and TRBJ2-5; a possible D gene is TRBD2 (7 bases). Trimming left V 0 bases short and J 2 bases short, with 16 bases between. Germline V gene sequence: CDR1 SGHNT, CDR2 YENEEA. This CDR3 is built from 17 residues.

The CDR3 protein is CASSAGTGIGQPQHF. The CDR3 bases are TGTGCCAGCTCAGCCGGGACAGGGATAGGTCAGCCCCAGCATTTT. The V gene is TRBV18, the J gene TRBJ1-5; 9 bases are a match to TRBD1. This CDR3 region has 15 residues. Germline CDR1 KGHSH, CDR2 LQKENI. The V segment lost 5 bases and the J segment 6 bases; nucleotides outside the gene matches: 8.

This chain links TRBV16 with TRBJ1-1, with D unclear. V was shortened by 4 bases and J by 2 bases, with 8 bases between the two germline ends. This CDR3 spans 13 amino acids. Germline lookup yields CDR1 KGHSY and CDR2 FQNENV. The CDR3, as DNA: TGTGCCAGCAGCCTTGACACTAACACTGAAGCTTTCTTT. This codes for CASSLDTNTEAFF.

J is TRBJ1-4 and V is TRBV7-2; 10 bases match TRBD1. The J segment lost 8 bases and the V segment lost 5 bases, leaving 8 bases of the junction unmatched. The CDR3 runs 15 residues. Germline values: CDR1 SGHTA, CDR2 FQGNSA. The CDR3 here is CASSQSGTGEEKLFF. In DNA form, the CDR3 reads TGTGCCAGCAGCCAATCCGGGACAGGGGAAGAAAAACTGTTTTTT.

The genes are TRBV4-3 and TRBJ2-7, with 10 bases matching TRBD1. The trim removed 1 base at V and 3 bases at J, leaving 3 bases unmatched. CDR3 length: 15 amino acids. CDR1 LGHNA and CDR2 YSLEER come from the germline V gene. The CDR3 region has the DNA TGCGCCAGCAGCCAAGGACAGGGGGCTATCTACGAGCAGTACTTC. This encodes CASSQGQGAIYEQYF.

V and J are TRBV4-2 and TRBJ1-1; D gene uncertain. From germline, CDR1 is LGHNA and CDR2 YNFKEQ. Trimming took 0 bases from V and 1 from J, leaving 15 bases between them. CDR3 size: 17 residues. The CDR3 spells CASSQEGRTTQNTEAFF. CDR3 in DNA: TGTGCCAGCAGCCAAGAGGGGAGGACGACTCAGAACACTGAAGCTTTCTTT.

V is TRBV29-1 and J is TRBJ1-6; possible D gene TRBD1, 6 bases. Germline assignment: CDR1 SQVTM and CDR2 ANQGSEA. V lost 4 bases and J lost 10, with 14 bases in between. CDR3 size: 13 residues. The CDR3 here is CSVAGERGSPLHF. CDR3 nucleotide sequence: TGCAGCGTTGCAGGGGAAAGAGGGTCACCCCTCCACTTT.

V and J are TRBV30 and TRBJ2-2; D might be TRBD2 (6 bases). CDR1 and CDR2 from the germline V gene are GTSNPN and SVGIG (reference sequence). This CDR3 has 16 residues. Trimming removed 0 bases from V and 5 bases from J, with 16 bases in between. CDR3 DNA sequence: TGTGCCTGGAGTGTATATCCGGGAGTCGGGACCGGGGAGCTGTTTTTT. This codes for CAWSVYPGVGTGELFF. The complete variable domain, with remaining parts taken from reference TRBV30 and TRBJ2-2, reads SQTIHQWPATLVQPVGSPLSLECTVEGTSNPNLYWYRQAAGRGLQLLFYSVGIGQISSEVPQNLSASRPQDRQFILSSKKLLLSDSGFYLCAWSVYPGVGTGELFFGEGSRLTVL.

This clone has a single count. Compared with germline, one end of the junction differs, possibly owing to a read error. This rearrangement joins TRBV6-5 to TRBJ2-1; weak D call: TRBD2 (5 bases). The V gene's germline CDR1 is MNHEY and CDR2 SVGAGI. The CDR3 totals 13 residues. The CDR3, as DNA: TGTGCCAGCAGCCAGACTACCTACAATGAGCAGCTCTTC. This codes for CASSQTTYNEQLF.

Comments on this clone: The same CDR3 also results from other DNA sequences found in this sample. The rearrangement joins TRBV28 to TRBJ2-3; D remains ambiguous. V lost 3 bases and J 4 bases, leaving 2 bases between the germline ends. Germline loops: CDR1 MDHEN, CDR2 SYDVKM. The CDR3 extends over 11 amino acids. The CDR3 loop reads CASSFSDTQYF. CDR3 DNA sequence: TGTGCCAGCAGTTTCTCAGATACGCAGTATTTT.

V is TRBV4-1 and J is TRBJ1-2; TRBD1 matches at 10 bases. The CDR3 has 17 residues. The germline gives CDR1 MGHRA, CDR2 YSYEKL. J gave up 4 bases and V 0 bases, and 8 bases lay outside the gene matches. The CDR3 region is CASSQDEQRTGGYGYTF. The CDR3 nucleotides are TGCGCCAGCAGCCAAGACGAACAGAGGACAGGGGGCTATGGCTACACCTTC.

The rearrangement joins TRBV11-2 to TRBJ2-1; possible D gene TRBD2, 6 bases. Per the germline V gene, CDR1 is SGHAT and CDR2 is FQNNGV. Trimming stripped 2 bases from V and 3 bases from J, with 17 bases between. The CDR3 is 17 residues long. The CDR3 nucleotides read TGTGCCAGCAGCTTAATGAATCTGCGGGACTTCTACAATGAGCAGTTCTTC. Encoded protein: CASSLMNLRDFYNEQFF.

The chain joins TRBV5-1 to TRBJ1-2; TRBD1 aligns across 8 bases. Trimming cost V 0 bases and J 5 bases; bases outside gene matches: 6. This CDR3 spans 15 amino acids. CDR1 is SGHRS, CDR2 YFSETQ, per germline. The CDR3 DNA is TGCGCCAGCAGCTTGGCTCCTGGACAGGGTTATGGCTACACCTTC. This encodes CASSLAPGQGYGYTF.

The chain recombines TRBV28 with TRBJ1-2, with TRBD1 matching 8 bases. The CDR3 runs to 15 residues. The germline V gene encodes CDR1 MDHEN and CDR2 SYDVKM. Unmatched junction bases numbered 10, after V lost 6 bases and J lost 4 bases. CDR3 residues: CASRPLQGGSYGYTF. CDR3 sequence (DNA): TGTGCCAGCAGGCCCCTACAGGGGGGTTCCTATGGCTACACCTTC.

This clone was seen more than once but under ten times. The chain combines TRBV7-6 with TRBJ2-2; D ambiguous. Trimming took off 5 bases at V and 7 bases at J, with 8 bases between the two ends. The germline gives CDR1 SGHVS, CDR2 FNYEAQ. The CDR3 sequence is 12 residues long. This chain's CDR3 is CASSAASGELFF. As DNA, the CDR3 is TGTGCCAGCAGCGCCGCCAGCGGGGAGCTGTTTTTT. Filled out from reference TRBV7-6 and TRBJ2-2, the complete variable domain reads GAGVSQSPRYKVTKRGQDVALRCDPISGHVSLYWYRQALGQGPEFLTYFNYEAQQDKSGLPNDRFSAERPEGSISTLTIQRTEQRDSAMYRCASSAASGELFFGEGSRLTVL.